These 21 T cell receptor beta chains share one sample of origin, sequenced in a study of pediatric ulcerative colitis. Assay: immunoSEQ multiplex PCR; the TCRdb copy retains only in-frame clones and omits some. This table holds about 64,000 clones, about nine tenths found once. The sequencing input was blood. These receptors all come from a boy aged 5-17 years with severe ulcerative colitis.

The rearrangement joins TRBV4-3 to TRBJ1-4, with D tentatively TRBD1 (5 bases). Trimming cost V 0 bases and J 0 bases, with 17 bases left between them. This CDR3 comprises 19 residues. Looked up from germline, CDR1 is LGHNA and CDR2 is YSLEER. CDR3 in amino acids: CASSQDSWGETPTNEKLFF. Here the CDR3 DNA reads TGCGCCAGCAGCCAAGACAGCTGGGGGGAGACACCAACTAATGAAAAACTGTTTTTT.

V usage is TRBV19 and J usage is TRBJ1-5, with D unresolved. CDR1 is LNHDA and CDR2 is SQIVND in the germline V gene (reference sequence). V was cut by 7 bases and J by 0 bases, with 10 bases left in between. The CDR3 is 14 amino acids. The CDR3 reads CASNIPYSNQPQHF. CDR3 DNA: TGTGCCAGTAACATCCCATATAGCAATCAGCCCCAGCATTTT.

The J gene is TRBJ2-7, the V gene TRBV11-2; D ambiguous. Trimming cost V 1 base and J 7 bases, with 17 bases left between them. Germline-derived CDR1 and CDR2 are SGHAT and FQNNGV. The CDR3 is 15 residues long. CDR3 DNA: TGTGCCAGCAGCTTAGCGGGTGGATATGGGTGGGAGCAGTACTTC. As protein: CASSLAGGYGWEQYF.

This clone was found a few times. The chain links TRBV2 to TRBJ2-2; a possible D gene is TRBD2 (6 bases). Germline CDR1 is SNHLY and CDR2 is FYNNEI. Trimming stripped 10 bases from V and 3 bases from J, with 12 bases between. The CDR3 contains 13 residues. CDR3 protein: CAIGGADTGELFF. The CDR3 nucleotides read TGTGCCATCGGGGGAGCGGACACCGGGGAGCTGTTTTTT.

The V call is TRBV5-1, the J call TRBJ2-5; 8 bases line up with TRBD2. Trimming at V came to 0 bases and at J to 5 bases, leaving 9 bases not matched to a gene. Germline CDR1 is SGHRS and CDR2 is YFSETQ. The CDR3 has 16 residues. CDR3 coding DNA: TGCGCCAGCAGCTTGGCCAGTGCGAGCGGGAGTGAGACCCAGTACTTC. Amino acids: CASSLASASGSETQYF.

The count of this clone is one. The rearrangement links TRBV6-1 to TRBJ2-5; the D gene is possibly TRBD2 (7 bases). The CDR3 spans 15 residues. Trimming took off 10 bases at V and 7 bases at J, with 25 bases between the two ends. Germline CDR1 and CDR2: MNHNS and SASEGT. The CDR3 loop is CATRLEGGPLGTQYF. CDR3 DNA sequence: TGTGCCACTCGGTTGGAGGGGGGGCCGTTAGGGACCCAGTACTTC.

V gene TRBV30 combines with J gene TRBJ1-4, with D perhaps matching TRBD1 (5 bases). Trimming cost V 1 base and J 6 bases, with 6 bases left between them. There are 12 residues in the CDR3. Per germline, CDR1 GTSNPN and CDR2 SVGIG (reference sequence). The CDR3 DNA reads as TGTGCCTGGAGTGGGGGGGATGAAAAACTGTTTTTT. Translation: CAWSGGDEKLFF.

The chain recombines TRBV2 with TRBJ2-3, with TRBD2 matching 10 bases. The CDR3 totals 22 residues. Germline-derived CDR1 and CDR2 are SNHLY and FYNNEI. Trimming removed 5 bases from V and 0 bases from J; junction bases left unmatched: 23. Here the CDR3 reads CASSLIPGLAPQGVSSTDTQYF. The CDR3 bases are TGTGCCAGCAGTCTTATTCCGGGACTAGCGCCTCAGGGGGTATCTAGCACAGATACGCAGTATTTT.

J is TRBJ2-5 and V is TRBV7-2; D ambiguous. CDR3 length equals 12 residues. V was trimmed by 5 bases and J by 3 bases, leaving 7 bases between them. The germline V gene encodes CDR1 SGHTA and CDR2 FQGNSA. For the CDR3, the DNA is TGTGCCAGCAGCCCGCAGAAAGAGACCCAGTACTTC. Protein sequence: CASSPQKETQYF.

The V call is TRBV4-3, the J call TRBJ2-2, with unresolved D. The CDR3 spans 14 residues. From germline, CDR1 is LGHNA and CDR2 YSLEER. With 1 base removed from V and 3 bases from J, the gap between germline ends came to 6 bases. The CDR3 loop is CASSQAGYTGELFF. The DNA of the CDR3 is TGCGCCAGCAGCCAAGCAGGATACACCGGGGAGCTGTTTTTT.

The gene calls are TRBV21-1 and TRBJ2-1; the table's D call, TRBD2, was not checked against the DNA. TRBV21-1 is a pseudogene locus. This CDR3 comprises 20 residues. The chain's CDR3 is CASSKAAMLAGVRRFNEQFF. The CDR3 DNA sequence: TGTGCCAGCAGCAAAGCCGCAATGCTAGCGGGAGTAAGGAGATTCAATGAGCAGTTCTTC.

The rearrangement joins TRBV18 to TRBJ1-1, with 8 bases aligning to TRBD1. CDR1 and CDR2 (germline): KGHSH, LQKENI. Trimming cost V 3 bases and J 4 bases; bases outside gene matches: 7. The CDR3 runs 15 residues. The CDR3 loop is CASSPTGVEGTEAFF. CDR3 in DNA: TGTGCCAGCTCACCGACAGGGGTGGAGGGCACTGAAGCTTTCTTT.

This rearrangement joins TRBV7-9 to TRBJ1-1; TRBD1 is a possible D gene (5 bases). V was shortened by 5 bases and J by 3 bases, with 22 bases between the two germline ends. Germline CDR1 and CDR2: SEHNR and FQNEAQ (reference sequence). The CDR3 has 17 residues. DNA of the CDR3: TGTGCCAGCAGCAAACTTGCAAGGCAGGGAGGGGACACTGAAGCTTTCTTT. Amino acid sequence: CASSKLARQGGDTEAFF.

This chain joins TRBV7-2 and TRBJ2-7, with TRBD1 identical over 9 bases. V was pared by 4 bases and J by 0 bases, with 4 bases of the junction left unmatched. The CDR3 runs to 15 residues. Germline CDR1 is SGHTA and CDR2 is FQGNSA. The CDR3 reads CASSSRQGDSYEQYF. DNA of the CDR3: TGTGCCAGCAGCTCCCGACAGGGGGACTCCTACGAGCAGTACTTC.

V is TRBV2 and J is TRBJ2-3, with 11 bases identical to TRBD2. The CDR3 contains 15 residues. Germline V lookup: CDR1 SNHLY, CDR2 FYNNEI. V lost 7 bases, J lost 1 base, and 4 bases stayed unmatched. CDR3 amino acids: CASTGSGGGTDTQYF. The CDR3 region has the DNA TGTGCCAGCACCGGTAGCGGGGGGGGCACAGATACGCAGTATTTT.

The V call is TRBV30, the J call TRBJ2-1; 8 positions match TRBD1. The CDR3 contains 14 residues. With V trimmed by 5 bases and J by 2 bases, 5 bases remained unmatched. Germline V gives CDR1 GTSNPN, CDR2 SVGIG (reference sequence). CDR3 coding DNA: TGTGCCTGGGCGGGACAGGTGACCTACAATGAGCAGTTCTTC. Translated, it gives CAWAGQVTYNEQFF.

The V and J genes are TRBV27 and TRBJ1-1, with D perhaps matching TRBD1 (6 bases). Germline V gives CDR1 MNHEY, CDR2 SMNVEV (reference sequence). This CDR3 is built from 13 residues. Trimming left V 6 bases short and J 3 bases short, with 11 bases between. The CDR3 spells CASSQQGHTEAFF. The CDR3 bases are TGTGCCAGCAGCCAACAGGGACACACTGAAGCTTTCTTT.

DNA for the CDR3: TGTGCCACCAAACCCAGGGGGGCTAGCACAGATACGCAGTATTTT. This translates into CATKPRGASTDTQYF. The V and J genes are TRBV15 and TRBJ2-3, with D possibly being TRBD1 (7 bases). V lost 7 bases to trimming and J lost 0 bases, with 14 bases between them. Germline V gives CDR1 LNHNV, CDR2 YYDKDF (reference sequence). The CDR3 is 15 amino acids.

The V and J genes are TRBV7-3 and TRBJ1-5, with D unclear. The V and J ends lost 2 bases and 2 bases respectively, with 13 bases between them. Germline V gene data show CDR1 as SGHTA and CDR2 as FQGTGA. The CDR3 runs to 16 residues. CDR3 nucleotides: TGTGCCAGCAGCTTATGGTATGAATGTGGCAATCAGCCCCAGCATTTT. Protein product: CASSLWYECGNQPQHF.

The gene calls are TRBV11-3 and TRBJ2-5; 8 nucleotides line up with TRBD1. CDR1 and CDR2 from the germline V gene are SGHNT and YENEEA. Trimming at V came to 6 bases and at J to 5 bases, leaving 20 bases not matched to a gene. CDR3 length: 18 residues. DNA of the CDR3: TGTGCCAGCAGGTCCCAGGGGGCCACAGGGGCATCCGGGGAGACCCAGTACTTC. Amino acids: CASRSQGATGASGETQYF. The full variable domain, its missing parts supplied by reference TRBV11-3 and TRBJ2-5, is EAGVVQSPRYKIIEKKQPVAFWCNPISGHNTLYWYLQNLGQGPELLIRYENEEAVDDSQLPKDRFSAERLKGVDSTLKIQPAELGDSAVYLCASRSQGATGASGETQYFGPGTRLLVL.

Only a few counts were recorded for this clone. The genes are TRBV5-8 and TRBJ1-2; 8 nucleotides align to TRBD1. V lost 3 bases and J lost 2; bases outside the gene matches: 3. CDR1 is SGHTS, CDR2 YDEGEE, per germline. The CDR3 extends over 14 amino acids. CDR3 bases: TGTGCCAGCAGCTCGGGGACAGGCAACTATGGCTACACCTTC. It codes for CASSSGTGNYGYTF.